This entry lists 11 T cell receptor beta chains sequenced from one sample in a study of identical twins. TCRdb redid the calling of the 5' RACE reads with MiXCR, one entry per CDR3 protein. The sample holds about 210,000 distinct CDR3 sequences, about a tenth seen once. The source material was memory (CD45RO+) T cells sorted from blood. Receptors were obtained from a woman aged 18-35 years in good health.

This clonotype was counted a few times. The chain carries TRBV7-8 and TRBJ1-3; no clear D. The germline V and J ends were trimmed by 1 base and 0 bases, with 7 bases remaining between them. The CDR3 covers 15 residues. The germline CDR1 and CDR2 sequences are SGHVS and FQNEAQ. The CDR3 here is CASSLGSNSGNTIYF. In nucleotides, the CDR3 is TGTGCCAGCAGCTTAGGTTCTAACTCTGGAAACACCATATATTTT.

This clonotype was recorded many times. This chain uses TRBV7-9 with TRBJ2-7; 8 nucleotides align to TRBD1. V trimming: 3 bases; J trimming: 6 bases; junction bases outside the gene matches: 4. CDR1 is SEHNR, CDR2 FQNEAQ, per germline (reference sequence). The CDR3 has 13 amino acids. This CDR3 reads CASSFGQGSEQYF. The CDR3, as DNA: TGTGCCAGCAGCTTCGGACAGGGAAGCGAGCAGTACTTC. Complete variable domain (other parts from reference TRBV7-9 and TRBJ2-7): DTGVSQNPRHKITKRGQNVTFRCDPISEHNRLYWYRQTLGQGPEFLTYFQNEAQLEKSRLLSDRFSAERPKGSFSTLEIQRTEQGDSAMYLCASSFGQGSEQYFGPGTRLTVT.

This clonotype was counted only a few times. The chain joins TRBV12-3 or TRBV12-4 to TRBJ1-2; possible D gene TRBD1, 5 bases. This CDR3 has 15 amino acids. Trimming removed 10 bases from V and 0 bases from J, with 18 bases in between. The DNA of the CDR3 is TGTGCCACCCGCGGGGGGATTTCGGCTAACTATGGCTACACCTTC. Translated: CATRGGISANYGYTF.

This clonotype was detected a few times. The DNA of the CDR3 is TGTGCTAGTGGTGCGCAGGGAAATTCACCCCTCCACTTT. It translates to CASGAQGNSPLHF. The chain joins TRBV12-5 to TRBJ1-6; the D gene is possibly TRBD1 (5 bases). Trimming cost V 5 bases and J 7 bases, with 9 bases left between them. In germline, CDR1 is LGHNT, CDR2 FRNRAP. The CDR3 consists of 13 residues.

This clonotype showed up just a few times. This chain connects TRBV7-2 to TRBJ1-2, with D hard to call. V was shortened by 1 base and J by 4 bases, with 13 bases between the two germline ends. Germline CDR1 reads SGHTA; CDR2 reads FQGNSA. CDR3 size: 15 residues. The CDR3 DNA reads as TGTGCCAGCAGCTTAGATTCGGGGAGTTTCTATGGCTACACCTTC. Translation: CASSLDSGSFYGYTF.

Regarding this clonotype: Relative to the germline gene, one junction end is altered; a read error may explain this. This chain's CDR3 is CASSPAGKGTGEPFF. The CDR3 nucleotides are TGTGCCAGCAGCCCAGCGGGGAAAGGCACCGGGGAGCCGTTTTTT. The rearrangement uses TRBV7-9 and TRBJ2-2; TRBD2 aligns across 7 bases. The CDR3 covers 15 residues. Germline V gene sequence: CDR1 SEHNR, CDR2 FQNEAQ (reference sequence).

For this clonotype: The conserved phenylalanine or tryptophan is not found at the CDR3 terminus, so this likely reflects a read error. The chain joins TRBV7-3 to TRBJ2-3, with TRBD2 identical over 10 bases. This CDR3 spans 15 amino acids. Looked up from germline, CDR1 is SGHTA and CDR2 is FQGTGA. V lost 1 base and J lost 6; bases outside the gene matches: 4. The CDR3 is CASSLRAGGQDTQYS. The CDR3 DNA follows: TGTGCCAGCAGCTTAAGAGCGGGGGGGCAGGATACGCAGTATTCT.

The chain links TRBV6-5 to TRBJ2-3; no clear D. Trimming took 0 bases from V and 1 from J, leaving 5 bases between them. Looked up from germline, CDR1 is MNHEY and CDR2 is SVGAGI. This CDR3 has 14 residues. This CDR3 is CASSYSARTDTQYF. In DNA, the CDR3 is TGTGCCAGCAGTTACTCTGCACGCACAGATACGCAGTATTTT.

This clonotype was detected ten times or more. The rearrangement links TRBV4-3 to TRBJ2-1; perhaps TRBD2 as D (5 bases). Trimming shortened V by 3 bases and J by 4 bases, and 7 bases separated the two germline ends. CDR3 length: 13 amino acids. In germline, CDR1 is LGHNA, CDR2 YSLEER. In nucleotides, the CDR3 is TGCGCCAGCAGCCAGGGAGAGTACAATGAGCAGTTCTTC. It yields the protein CASSQGEYNEQFF.

This chain links TRBV3-1 with TRBJ1-1; D unclear. The CDR3 is 13 amino acids. Germline CDR1 and CDR2: LGHDT and YNNKEL (reference sequence). Trimming left V 4 bases short and J 0 bases short, with 6 bases between. As DNA, the CDR3 is TGTGCCAGCAGCCCAGCGATGAACACTGAAGCTTTCTTT. It specifies CASSPAMNTEAFF. Full variable domain (rest looked up from reference TRBV3-1 and TRBJ1-1): DTAVSQTPKYLVTQMGNDKSIKCEQNLGHDTMYWYKQDSKKFLKIMFSYNNKELIINETVPNRFSPKSPDKAHLNLHINSLELGDSAVYFCASSPAMNTEAFFGQGTRLTVV.

This clonotype was counted ten times or more. The chain employs TRBV20-1 and TRBJ2-1; D possibly matches TRBD1 or TRBD2 (5 bases each). Germline lookup yields CDR1 DFQATT and CDR2 SNEGSKA (reference sequence). The CDR3 is 13 residues long. The ends were cut back, 2 bases at V and 6 bases at J, with 11 bases in the middle. The DNA for the CDR3 is TGCAGTGCTAGACTCGGGACCGTCAATGAGCAGTTCTTC. Amino acid sequence: CSARLGTVNEQFF.